Listed here are 15 T cell receptor beta chains from one sample, sequenced in a study of T cells in Graves' hyperthyroidism and ophthalmopathy. From RNA transcripts, TCR beta CDR3 regions were amplified. RT-PCR in the first round (using the HTBI primer set) targeted the TCR CDR3. TCRdb passed the multiplex PCR reads through MiXCR, listing each CDR3 protein once. Among about 210,000 distinct CDR3 sequences listed, around 16% were seen once. The sequenced sample consisted of blood. These receptors were taken from a man in his forties with Graves' hyperthyroidism.

J is TRBJ2-5 and V is TRBV27, with D perhaps given as TRBD1 or TRBD2 (6 bases each). Trimming left V 0 bases short and J 1 base short, with 12 bases between. The germline V gene encodes CDR1 MNHEY and CDR2 SMNVEV (reference sequence). The CDR3 runs 16 residues. The CDR3 DNA reads as TGTGCCAGCAGTTTATCTCCGGGGGCCTTCCAAGAGACCCAGTACTTC. This translates into CASSLSPGAFQETQYF.

Notes on this clonotype: A clone one base away is much larger, so this may be a read error. V and J are TRBV6-2 or TRBV6-3 and TRBJ2-3; D gene ambiguous. The CDR3 consists of 13 residues. Germline loops: CDR1 MNHEY, CDR2 SVGEGT. CDR3 nucleotides: TGTGCCAGCAGCTCGGGCACGCCAGATATGCAGTATTTT. This encodes CASSSGTPDMQYF.

This clonotype was picked up a small number of times. The DNA for the CDR3 is TGCAGTGCTAGTATATCTTCTAGCGGGGGGGCCAATGAGCAGTTCTTC. Residues: CSASISSSGGANEQFF. V usage is TRBV20-1 and J usage is TRBJ2-1, with 12 bases lining up with TRBD2. CDR3 size: 16 residues. Germline V gene data show CDR1 as DFQATT and CDR2 as SNEGSKA (reference sequence). Trimming cost V 3 bases and J 6 bases; bases outside gene matches: 9.

As regards this clonotype: This may stem from a read error, because a much larger clone lies one nucleotide away. The chain uses TRBV29-1 and TRBJ2-3; D possibly corresponds to TRBD2 (5 bases). CDR1 is SQVTM, CDR2 ANQGSEA, per germline. Deletions cut 5 bases from V and 4 bases from J, with 10 bases between. This CDR3 contains 12 residues. For the CDR3, the DNA is TGCAGCGTTATCGAGGGTTCAGATACGCAGTATTTT. It yields the protein CSVIEGSDTQYF.

The rearrangement uses TRBV7-2 and TRBJ1-1, with 7 bases lining up with TRBD1. Looked up from germline, CDR1 is SGHTA and CDR2 is FQGNSA. V was clipped by 5 bases and J by 4 bases; unmatched bases: 10. The CDR3 has 15 amino acids. The CDR3 DNA reads as TGTGCCAGCAGCAACAGACAGGGTTTGAGCACTGAAGCTTTCTTT. Translating gives CASSNRQGLSTEAFF.

In this sample, this clonotype turned up many times. The chain has TRBV18 and TRBJ2-3; TRBD1 is a possible D gene (5 bases). V was cut by 1 base and J by 5 bases, with 10 bases left in between. Germline loops: CDR1 KGHSH, CDR2 LQKENI. CDR3 length equals 14 residues. Here the CDR3 DNA reads TGTGCCAGCTCACCACAGGCAGGGCGAGATACGCAGTATTTT. Protein sequence: CASSPQAGRDTQYF.

This clonotype was detected many times. The V gene is TRBV6-1, the J gene TRBJ1-5; D remains ambiguous. The V and J ends lost 6 bases and 9 bases respectively, with 18 bases between them. The CDR3 consists of 14 residues. Germline assignment: CDR1 MNHNS and CDR2 SASEGT. CDR3 nucleotide sequence: TGTGCCAGCAGCGTGCAGGAACATATTACGCCCCAGCATTTT. Amino acid sequence: CASSVQEHITPQHF.

The chain links TRBV6-5 to TRBJ2-5; 8 nucleotides agree with TRBD2. In germline, CDR1 is MNHEY, CDR2 SVGAGI. The CDR3 contains 16 residues. After removal of 0 bases from V and 0 bases from J, the junction contained 3 bases not matched to a gene. The CDR3 sequence: CASSYSGGGYQETQYF. Here the CDR3 DNA reads TGTGCCAGCAGTTACTCTGGCGGGGGGTACCAAGAGACCCAGTACTTC.

There are many counts of this clonotype. This chain connects TRBV2 to TRBJ1-2, with TRBD1 identical over 12 bases. CDR1 and CDR2 from the germline V gene are SNHLY and FYNNEI. This CDR3 contains 16 residues. Germline trimming cut 6 bases from V and 7 bases from J; bases unmatched to any gene: 12. In nucleotides, the CDR3 is TGTGCCAGCAGGCCGCCGGGACAGGGGGCCCTCGGTGGCTACACCTTC. It is translated as CASRPPGQGALGGYTF. Complete variable domain (other parts from reference TRBV2 and TRBJ1-2): EPEVTQTPSHQVTQMGQEVILRCVPISNHLYFYWYRQILGQKVEFLVSFYNNEISEKSEIFDDQFSVERPDGSNFTLKIRSTKLEDSAMYFCASRPPGQGALGGYTFGSGTRLTVV.

This clonotype was recorded at least ten times. The CDR3 loop is CASSSRLAGSADTQYF. For the CDR3, the DNA is TGTGCCAGCAGCTCTCGACTAGCGGGGAGCGCAGATACGCAGTATTTT. The rearrangement links TRBV11-3 to TRBJ2-3; 11 bases are a match to TRBD2. V shed 4 bases and J 4 bases; nucleotides not matched to a gene: 7. The CDR3 runs 16 residues. Per germline, CDR1 SGHNT and CDR2 YENEEA.

This clonotype was observed many times. The chain recombines TRBV28 with TRBJ2-5, with 7 bases identical to TRBD1. Germline V gene lookup returns CDR1 MDHEN and CDR2 SYDVKM. V lost 4 bases, J lost 5 bases, and 1 base stayed unmatched. This CDR3 has 12 residues. CDR3 sequence (DNA): TGTGCCAGCAGTTCAGGGGGTGAGACCCAGTACTTC. The encoded protein is CASSSGGETQYF.

This clonotype was found many times. V and J are TRBV5-1 and TRBJ2-2; 11 bases are a match to TRBD2. This CDR3 region has 16 residues. J gave up 4 bases and V 3 bases, and 5 bases lay outside the gene matches. Looked up from germline, CDR1 is SGHRS and CDR2 is YFSETQ. The DNA for the CDR3 is TGCGCCAGCAGCTCGGGGACTAGCGGTGGCACCGGGGAGCTGTTTTTT. It yields the protein CASSSGTSGGTGELFF.

As regards this clonotype: A read error may explain this, as a much larger clone is one base away. V is TRBV5-4 and J is TRBJ2-3, with D tentatively TRBD1 or TRBD2 (5 bases each). From germline, CDR1 is SGHNT and CDR2 YYREEE (reference sequence). The CDR3 spans 14 residues. Written as DNA, the CDR3 is TGTGCCAGCGGCTTGGGGGTTTCGGGAGATACGCAGTATTTT. It yields the protein CASGLGVSGDTQYF.

This rearrangement joins TRBV5-4 to TRBJ2-3; D may match TRBD1 or TRBD2 (6 bases each). The V and J ends lost 3 bases and 8 bases respectively, with 16 bases between them. The germline gives CDR1 SGHNT, CDR2 YYREEE (reference sequence). This CDR3 is 14 amino acids long. This CDR3 is CASSSVSGARTQYF. DNA for the CDR3: TGTGCCAGCAGCTCAGTATCGGGGGCTCGTACGCAGTATTTT.

The chain uses TRBV19 and TRBJ1-6, with TRBD1 identical over 9 bases. The germline V gene encodes CDR1 LNHDA and CDR2 SQIVND (reference sequence). The CDR3 runs 14 residues. Trimming cost V 3 bases and J 7 bases; bases outside gene matches: 1. CDR3 sequence (DNA): TGTGCCAGTAGTATGACAGGGGGAAATTCACCCCTCCACTTT. Its protein is CASSMTGGNSPLHF.